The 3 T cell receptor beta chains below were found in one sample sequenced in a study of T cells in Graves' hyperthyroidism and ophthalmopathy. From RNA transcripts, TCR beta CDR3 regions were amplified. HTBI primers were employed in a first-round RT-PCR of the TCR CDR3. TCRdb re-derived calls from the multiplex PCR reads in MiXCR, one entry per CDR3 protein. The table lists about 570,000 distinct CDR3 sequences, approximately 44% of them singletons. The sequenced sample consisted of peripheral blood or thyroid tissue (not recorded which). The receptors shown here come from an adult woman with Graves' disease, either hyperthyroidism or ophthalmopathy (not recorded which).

The CDR3 bases are TGCAGTGCTACGGACAGGGTTGCAACTAATGAAAAACTGTTTTTT. Translating it yields CSATDRVATNEKLFF. The genes are TRBV20-1 and TRBJ1-4; 8 bases are a match to TRBD1. The CDR3 spans 15 residues. Germline loops: CDR1 DFQATT, CDR2 SNEGSKA (reference sequence). The ends lost 4 bases at V and 0 bases at J; junction bases unmatched: 4.

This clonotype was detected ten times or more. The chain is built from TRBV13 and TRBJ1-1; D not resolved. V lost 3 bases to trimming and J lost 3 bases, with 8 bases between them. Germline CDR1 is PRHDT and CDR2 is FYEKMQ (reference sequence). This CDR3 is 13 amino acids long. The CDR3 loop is CASSLTDHTEAFF. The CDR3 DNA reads TGTGCCAGCAGCTTGACGGACCACACTGAAGCTTTCTTT.

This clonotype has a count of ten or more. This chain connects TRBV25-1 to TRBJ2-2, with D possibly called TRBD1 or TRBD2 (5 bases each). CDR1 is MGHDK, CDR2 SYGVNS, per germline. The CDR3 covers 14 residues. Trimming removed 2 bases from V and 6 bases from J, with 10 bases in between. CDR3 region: CASSEMRDAGELFF. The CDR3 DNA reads TGTGCCAGCAGTGAAATGAGGGACGCCGGGGAGCTGTTTTTT.